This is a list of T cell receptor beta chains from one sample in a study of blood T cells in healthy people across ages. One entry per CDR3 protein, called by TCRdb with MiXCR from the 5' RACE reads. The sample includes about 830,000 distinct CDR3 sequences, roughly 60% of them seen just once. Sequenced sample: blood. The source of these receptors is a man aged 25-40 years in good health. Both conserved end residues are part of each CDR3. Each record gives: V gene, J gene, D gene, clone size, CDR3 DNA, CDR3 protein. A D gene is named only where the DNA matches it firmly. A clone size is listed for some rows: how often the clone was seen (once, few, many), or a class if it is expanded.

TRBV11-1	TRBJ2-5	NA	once	TGTGCCAGCAGCCAGGCGAGGTACCAAGAGACCCAGTACTTC	CASSQARYQETQYF
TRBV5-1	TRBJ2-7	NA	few	TGCGCCAGCAGCTCTCCGACAGAATCCTACGAGCAGTACTTC	CASSSPTESYEQYF
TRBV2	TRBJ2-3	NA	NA	TGTGCCAGCAGTGACGGCGGGGGCACAGATACGCGGTATTTT	CASSDGGGTDTRYF
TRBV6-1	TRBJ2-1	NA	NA	TGTGCCAGCAGTCGGGTGGGGTGGGTTAATGAGCAGTTCTTC	CASSRVGWVNEQFF
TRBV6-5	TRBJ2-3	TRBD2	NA	TGTGCCAGCAGTTACATCCCGGGGGACTACACAGATACGCAGTATTTT	CASSYIPGDYTDTQYF
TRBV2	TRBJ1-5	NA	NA	TGTGCCAGCAGTGAGGATCCTCGGGGGACTCAGCCCCAGCATTTT	CASSEDPRGTQPQHF
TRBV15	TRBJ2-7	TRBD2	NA	TGTGCCACCAGCAGAGTGTCTAGCGGGGGTTCCTACGAGCAGTACTTC	CATSRVSSGGSYEQYF
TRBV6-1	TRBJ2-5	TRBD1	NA	TGTGCCAGCAGTGAATTGGGGACAGGGTTGGGAGAGACCCAGTACTTC	CASSELGTGLGETQYF
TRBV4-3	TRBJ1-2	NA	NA	TGCGCCAGCAGCCAAGACTCCCTCGCCTTACTAGGCTACACCTTC	CASSQDSLALLGYTF
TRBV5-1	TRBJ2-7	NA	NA	TGCGCCAGCAGCCCGGACACGTACTCCTACGAGCAGTACTTC	CASSPDTYSYEQYF
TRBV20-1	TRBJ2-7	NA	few	TGCAGTGCTAGAGGACCGTGGGGGGTCGGCGAGCAGTACTTC	CSARGPWGVGEQYF
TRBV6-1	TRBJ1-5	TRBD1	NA	TGTGCCAGCAGAGAACAGGGGAGAGGCAATCAGCCCCAGCATTTT	CASREQGRGNQPQHF
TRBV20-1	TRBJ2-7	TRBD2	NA	TGCAGTGCTAGAGATCGCGGGGGGCCCAGAGGAGAGCAGTACTTC	CSARDRGGPRGEQYF
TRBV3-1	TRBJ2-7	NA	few	TGTGCCAGCAGCCATCAGGGTCACAGGGAAACCTACGAGCAGTACTTC	CASSHQGHRETYEQYF
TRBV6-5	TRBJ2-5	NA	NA	TGTGCCAGCAGTCCCCCGGGCACCTTCGAGGAGACCCAGTACTTC	CASSPPGTFEETQYF
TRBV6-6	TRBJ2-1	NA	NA	TGTGCCAGCAGCCTGACAGCCCCCGAGCAGTTCTTC	CASSLTAPEQFF
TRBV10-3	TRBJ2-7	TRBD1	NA	TGTGCCATCAGTGCCCAGGGGGCGGTCGACGAGCAGTACTTC	CAISAQGAVDEQYF
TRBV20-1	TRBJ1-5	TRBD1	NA	TGCAGTGCTAGCGGACAGGGAGGTCGGCCCCAGCATTTT	CSASGQGGRPQHF
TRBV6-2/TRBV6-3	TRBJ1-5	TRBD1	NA	TGTGCCAGCAGTTACCTCGGACAGGGAAATTATCAGCCCCAGCATTTT	CASSYLGQGNYQPQHF
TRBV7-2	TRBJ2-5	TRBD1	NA	TGTGCCAGCAGCTCCAGGGGGTTAGAGACCCAGTACTTC	CASSSRGLETQYF
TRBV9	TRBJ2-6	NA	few	TGTGCCAGCAGCCACCCCCGGGCCCCGAGGGGTGGGGCCAACGTCCTGACTTTC	CASSHPRAPRGGANVLTF
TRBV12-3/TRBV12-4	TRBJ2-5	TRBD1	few	TGTGCCAGCTGGGTACAGGGGGGTGAGACCCAGTACTTC	CASWVQGGETQYF